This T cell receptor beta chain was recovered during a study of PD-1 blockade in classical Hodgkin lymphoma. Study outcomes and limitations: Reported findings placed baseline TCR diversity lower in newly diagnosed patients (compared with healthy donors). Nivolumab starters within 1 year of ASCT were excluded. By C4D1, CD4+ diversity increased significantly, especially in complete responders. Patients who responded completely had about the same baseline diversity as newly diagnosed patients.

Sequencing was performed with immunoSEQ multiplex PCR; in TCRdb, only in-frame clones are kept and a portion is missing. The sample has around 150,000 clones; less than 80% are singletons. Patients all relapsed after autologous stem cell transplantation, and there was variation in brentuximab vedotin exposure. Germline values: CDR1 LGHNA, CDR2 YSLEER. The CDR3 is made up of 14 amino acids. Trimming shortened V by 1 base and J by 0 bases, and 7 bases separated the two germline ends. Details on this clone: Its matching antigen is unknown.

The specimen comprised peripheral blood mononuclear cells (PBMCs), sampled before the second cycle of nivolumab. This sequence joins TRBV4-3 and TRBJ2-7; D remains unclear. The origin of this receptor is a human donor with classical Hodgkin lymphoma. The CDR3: CASSQVWASYEQYF. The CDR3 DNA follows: TGCGCCAGCAGCCAAGTCTGGGCCTCCTACGAGCAGTACTTC.